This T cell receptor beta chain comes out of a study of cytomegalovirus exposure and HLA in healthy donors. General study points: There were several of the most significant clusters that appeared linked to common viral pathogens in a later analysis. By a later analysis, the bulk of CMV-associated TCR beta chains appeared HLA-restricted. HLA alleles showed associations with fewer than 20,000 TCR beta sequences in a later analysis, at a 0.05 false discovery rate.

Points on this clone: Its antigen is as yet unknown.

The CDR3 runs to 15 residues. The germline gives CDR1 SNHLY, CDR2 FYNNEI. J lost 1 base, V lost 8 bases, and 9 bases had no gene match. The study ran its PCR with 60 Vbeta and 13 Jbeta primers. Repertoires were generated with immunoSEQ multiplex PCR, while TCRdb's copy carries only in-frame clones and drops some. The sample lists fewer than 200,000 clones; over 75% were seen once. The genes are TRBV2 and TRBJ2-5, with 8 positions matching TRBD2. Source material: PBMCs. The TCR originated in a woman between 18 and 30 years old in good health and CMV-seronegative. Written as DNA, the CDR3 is TGTGCCAGCCAAGGGATAGCGGGAAGCCAAGAGACCCAGTACTTC. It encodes CASQGIAGSQETQYF.